These 17 T cell receptor beta chains originate from one sample sequenced in a study of early stage breast cancer tumors. Profiled with immunoSEQ multiplex PCR; TCRdb holds only in-frame clones, not every one. In the table there are 27,000 or so clones, 84% of which are singletons. Sequenced sample: blood. Receptors were obtained from a person in their fifties with breast cancer.

In the case of this clone: An end of the junction does not agree with germline; a read error may underlie this. The same CDR3 arises from other DNA sequences in this sample as well. The chain links TRBV6-1 to TRBJ1-5; D is unresolved. Germline CDR1 reads MNHNS; CDR2 reads SASEGT. The CDR3 is 14 amino acids. CDR3 DNA sequence: TGTGCTAGCAGTGAAACACAGCCGAATCAGCCCCAGCATTTT. This sequence encodes CASSETQPNQPQHF.

The J gene is TRBJ2-7, the V gene TRBV4-1, with D perhaps TRBD1 or TRBD2 (5 bases each). Trimming removed 4 bases at V and 5 bases at J, with 15 bases between. Germline V CDR1 and CDR2: MGHRA, YSYEKL. The CDR3 length is 14 residues. The DNA for the CDR3 is TGCGCCAGCAGCCCCACTCTCGTGGGGGACGAGCAGTACTTC. Its translation is CASSPTLVGDEQYF.

The genes are TRBV18 and TRBJ2-5, with D possibly being TRBD1 or TRBD2 (5 bases each). V shed 2 bases and J shed 4 bases, with 17 bases lying between them. CDR3 length: 16 residues. The V gene's germline CDR1 is KGHSH and CDR2 LQKENI. The CDR3 sequence: CASSPVISRDGETQYF. The CDR3 coding sequence is TGTGCCAGCTCACCAGTGATTTCACGGGACGGAGAGACCCAGTACTTC.

In its sample, this clone was seen a few times. The V and J genes are TRBV30 and TRBJ1-3; possible D gene TRBD1, 5 bases. CDR1 and CDR2 (germline): GTSNPN, SVGIG (reference sequence). Between the trimmed V and J ends, which lost 4 bases and 4 bases, there was a span of 17 bases. The CDR3 sequence is 15 residues long. The CDR3 DNA is TGTGCCTGGACCTATGGAGGGGCGGGAGGAAACACCATATATTTT. This gives the protein CAWTYGGAGGNTIYF.

This rearrangement joins TRBV7-5 to TRBJ1-5. TRBV7-5 is described as a pseudogene. This CDR3 comprises 18 residues. This chain's CDR3 is CARSLYFGRHRRNQPQHF. DNA of the CDR3: TGTGCCAGAAGCTTATATTTCGGGAGACACCGACGCAATCAGCCCCAGCATTTT.

The chain couples TRBV5-1 to TRBJ1-6; the D is unclear. V was clipped by 0 bases and J by 0 bases, with 10 bases between them. This CDR3 is built from 17 residues. CDR1 is SGHRS, CDR2 YFSETQ, per germline. CDR3 loop: CASSLDGMSSYNSPLHF. The CDR3 DNA sequence: TGCGCCAGCAGCTTGGATGGCATGAGCTCCTATAATTCACCCCTCCACTTT.

This clone has just one count. The chain is built from TRBV5-5 and TRBJ2-7; no firm D call. The CDR3 runs 13 residues. Germline values: CDR1 SGHKS, CDR2 YYEKEE (reference sequence). Deletions cut 4 bases from V and 1 base from J, with 9 bases between. Here the CDR3 reads CASSGVVSYEQYF. CDR3 sequence (DNA): TGTGCCAGCAGCGGGGTCGTGTCCTACGAGCAGTACTTC.

J is TRBJ1-2 and V is TRBV2; D is ambiguous. V lost 11 bases, J lost 0 bases, and 22 bases lay in between. The CDR3 has 16 residues. CDR1 SNHLY and CDR2 FYNNEI come from the germline V gene. The CDR3 reads CASTARLGTANYGYTF. The CDR3 DNA sequence: TGTGCCTCGACGGCCCGGCTAGGAACGGCTAACTATGGCTACACCTTC.

The chain recombines TRBV4-1 with TRBJ1-3; D unclear. V was shortened by 3 bases and J by 4 bases, with 10 bases between the two germline ends. The CDR3 extends over 14 amino acids. Germline assignment: CDR1 MGHRA and CDR2 YSYEKL. Here the CDR3 reads CASSQPRAGNTIYF. For the CDR3, the DNA is TGCGCCAGCAGCCAGCCCCGCGCCGGAAACACCATATATTTT.

V is TRBV7-2 and J is TRBJ2-3; D is possibly TRBD1 (6 bases). Germline V gene lookup returns CDR1 SGHTA and CDR2 FQGNSA. V was pared by 4 bases and J by 7 bases, with 15 bases between. The CDR3 is 14 residues long. As DNA, the CDR3 is TGTGCCAGCAGCTCACCCGGGACACTAAATACGCAGTATTTT. It specifies CASSSPGTLNTQYF.

The chain recombines TRBV6-6 with TRBJ2-3; TRBD1 might be the D (7 bases). CDR1 MNHNY and CDR2 SVGAGI come from the germline V gene (reference sequence). The V gene lost 5 bases and the J gene lost 2 bases, with 17 bases spanning the gap. The CDR3 runs to 16 residues. CDR3 loop: CASSAPTGDSTDTQYF. DNA for the CDR3: TGTGCCAGCAGTGCCCCAACAGGGGACTCCACAGATACGCAGTATTTT.

In this sample, this clone turned up a few times. CDR3 protein: CASSRQNLNSPLHF. The CDR3 nucleotides read TGCGCCAGCAGCAGACAGAACCTTAATTCACCCCTCCACTTT. The V and J genes are TRBV10-1 and TRBJ1-6, with D perhaps matching TRBD1 (5 bases). This CDR3 has 14 amino acids. Trimming shortened V by 6 bases and J by 6 bases, and 12 bases separated the two germline ends. Germline assignment: CDR1 WNHNN and CDR2 SYGVQD (reference sequence).

This chain links TRBV4-2 with TRBJ2-5, with TRBD2 matching over 7 bases. V dropped 2 bases and J dropped 2; count of bases not matched to a gene: 8. CDR3 length: 16 amino acids. The germline CDR1 and CDR2 sequences are LGHNA and YNFKEQ. The CDR3 DNA sequence: TGTGCCAGCAGCCAATCTGAGCGGGGAGGGCAAGAGACCCAGTACTTC. Its translation is CASSQSERGGQETQYF.

The chain links TRBV5-4 to TRBJ2-7; 7 bases map to TRBD2. V dropped 4 bases and J dropped 6; count of bases not matched to a gene: 13. The CDR3 consists of 15 residues. Germline V lookup: CDR1 SGHNT, CDR2 YYREEE (reference sequence). CDR3 amino acids: CASSTLTSITREQYF. The DNA for the CDR3 is TGTGCCAGCAGCACCCTGACTAGCATTACTCGCGAGCAGTACTTC.

This sequence joins TRBV5-6 and TRBJ2-2; no definite D call. Germline V gives CDR1 SGHDT, CDR2 YYEEEE. This CDR3 has 15 amino acids. V was clipped by 4 bases and J by 5 bases, with 15 bases between them. For the CDR3, the DNA is TGTGCCAGCAGCCCCGGCCCGTTCTGGACCGGGGAGCTGTTTTTT. Its translation: CASSPGPFWTGELFF.

The rearrangement links TRBV7-9 to TRBJ2-7, with D hard to call. V was pared by 1 base and J by 0 bases, with 4 bases between. The germline CDR1 and CDR2 sequences are SEHNR and FQNEAQ (reference sequence). There are 13 residues in the CDR3. Written as DNA, the CDR3 is TGTGCCAGCAGCTTAGGGATCTCCTACGAGCAGTACTTC. It codes for CASSLGISYEQYF. Together with reference TRBV7-9 and TRBJ2-7, the CDR3 gives the full variable domain: DTGVSQNPRHKITKRGQNVTFRCDPISEHNRLYWYRQTLGQGPEFLTYFQNEAQLEKSRLLSDRFSAERPKGSFSTLEIQRTEQGDSAMYLCASSLGISYEQYFGPGTRLTVT.

This chain links TRBV19 with TRBJ1-4; no firm D call. Between the trimmed V and J ends, which lost 1 base and 4 bases, there was a span of 7 bases. The CDR3 runs 14 residues. CDR1 and CDR2 (germline): LNHDA, SQIVND (reference sequence). For the CDR3, the DNA is TGTGCCAGTAGTATAGCGGTGTTTAATGAAAAACTGTTTTTT. As protein: CASSIAVFNEKLFF.